The present entry profiles one T cell receptor (beta chain) with its context. The antigen it binds to is not known. No base quality values were provided; no much bigger clone lies one nucleotide off. The sample is drawn from a study of T cell changes during pregnancy in multiple sclerosis (dated by TCRdb to the late 2010s). Broadly, across the study: The study examined how the T cell repertoire changed over the course of pregnancy in women with multiple sclerosis.

Libraries were made using the immunoSEQ multiplex PCR assay. In its TCRdb copy, this immuneACCESS table keeps in-frame sequences only and misses some clones. Where compared with another copy, unresolved V genes explain less than half of these, and the others have no known cause. Counted in this sample were about 87,000 clones; around 95% of them appeared once. The ten largest clones represent around 1.4% of the sample. From the cysteine through the phenylalanine, the CDR3 covers 16 amino acids. CDR3 DNA only is kept here, 48 bases in frame from base 1. Sequences SGHRS (CDR1) and YFSETQ (CDR2) are obtained from the germline V gene. Trimming at the junction amounts to 4 bases on V and 2 bases on J, and the germline ends lie 19 bases apart.

The receptor was isolated from a female donor in good health, enrolled as a control in a pregnancy study. Sequenced here: peripheral blood, sampled in the third trimester of pregnancy. The V gene is TRBV5-1 and the J gene is TRBJ2-7; perhaps TRBD2 is the D gene, with 7 bases matching. The nucleotide sequence reads TGCGCCAGCAGCCCGCGAGGGGGGGCAGGAACCTACGAGCAGTACTTC. It encodes CASSPRGGAGTYEQYF.